The present TCR beta chain was sequenced within a study of T cell clonotyping in hematopoietic cell transplantation. Study-wide context: Recipients' pretransplant samples followed cytoreduction. Study-wide points: After transplant, recipient diversity fell while pathologically expanded clonotypes grew through day 180. At the given depth, recipient repertoires were over 95% de novo clonotypes.

On this clone: Its antigen is undetermined.

The CDR3 is 15 residues long. With 3 bases clipped from V and 4 bases from J, the junction kept 6 bases outside the gene matches. CDR1 and CDR2 (germline): MGHRA, YSYEKL. Using immunoSEQ multiplex PCR, the repertoire was profiled, and TCRdb retains in-frame clones only, with some absent. The table records roughly 30,000 clones, 65% to 80% of them present only once. Specified time point: recipient sample about 28 days before transplant, after cytoreduction. Recipients were bled about 28 days pretransplant and at posttransplant days 30, 100, 180. The origin of this receptor is a woman aged 25 to 39 with chronic myeloid leukemia. Some clones in this sample may be carry-over from other donors' samples. The chain employs TRBV4-1 and TRBJ2-3; 8 bases are a match to TRBD2. This material consisted of peripheral blood mononuclear cells, taken before stem cell transplant. The CDR3 is CASSHPSGGADTQYF. The DNA of the CDR3 is TGCGCCAGCAGCCACCCGAGCGGGGGTGCAGATACGCAGTATTTT.